Listed below are T cell receptor beta chains from one sample, sequenced in a study of identical twins. Each CDR3 protein is one row after TCRdb ran MiXCR on the 5' RACE reads. In the table there are fewer than 250,000 distinct CDR3 sequences, roughly 9.4% of which are singletons. The material sequenced was memory (CD45RO+) T cells sorted from blood. The source of these receptors is a woman younger than 35 in good health. The CDR3 runs from the conserved cysteine through the conserved F or W. A D gene is named only where the DNA matches it firmly. Clone sizes are given selectively: once, few, many, or a class where the clone is expanded.

cdr3_aa,cdr3_nt,clone_size,j_call,v_call,d_call
CSVDGGDWKTQYF,TGCAGCGTTGACGGGGGGGATTGGAAGACCCAGTACTTC,many,TRBJ2-5,TRBV29-1,TRBD2
CASSYSRDSYEQYF,TGTGCCAGCAGTTACTCACGGGACAGCTACGAGCAGTACTTC,NA,TRBJ2-7,TRBV6-5,TRBD1
CSASPDTYNEQFF,TGCAGTGCTAGCCCGGATACCTACAATGAGCAGTTCTTC,NA,TRBJ2-1,TRBV20-1,NA
CASSPDRGCMNTGELFF,TGTGCCAGCAGCCCGGACAGGGGATGCATGAACACCGGGGAGCTGTTTTTT,NA,TRBJ2-2,TRBV3-1,TRBD1
CSARDLSGAWADTQYF,TGCAGTGCTAGAGATCTGTCGGGAGCGTGGGCAGATACGCAGTATTTT,many,TRBJ2-3,TRBV20-1,NA
CASSFVRTHGYTF,TGTGCCAGCAGTTTTGTGAGGACACATGGCTACACCTTC,many,TRBJ1-2,TRBV12-3/TRBV12-4,NA
CSATLAGAGETQYF,TGCAGTGCTACCTTAGCGGGAGCGGGGGAGACCCAGTACTTC,few,TRBJ2-5,TRBV20-1,TRBD2
CASKFQNQPQHF,TGTGCCAGCAAGTTCCAAAATCAGCCCCAGCATTTT,few,TRBJ1-5,TRBV12-3/TRBV12-4,NA
CSVPQGVESEKLFF,TGCAGTGTCCCACAGGGTGTCGAGAGTGAAAAACTGTTTTTT,few,TRBJ1-4,TRBV20-1,NA
CASSPETGGGGMGTGYGYTF,TGTGCCAGCAGCCCGGAGACAGGGGGCGGAGGGATGGGTACAGGCTATGGCTACACCTTC,many,TRBJ1-2,TRBV7-3,TRBD1
CASSYSEGGNTIYF,TGTGCCAGCAGTTATTCTGAGGGTGGAAACACCATATATTTT,few,TRBJ1-3,TRBV7-8,NA
CASSYGGTGRNEQYF,TGTGCCAGCAGTTATGGGGGGACAGGGAGGAACGAGCAGTACTTC,NA,TRBJ2-7,TRBV6-5,TRBD1
CASSMGQANTEAFF,TGTGCCAGCAGTATGGGACAGGCGAACACTGAAGCTTTCTTT,many,TRBJ1-1,TRBV12-3/TRBV12-4,TRBD1
CASGLTRTGELFF,TGTGCTAGTGGTTTAACACGCACCGGGGAGCTGTTTTTT,many,TRBJ2-2,TRBV12-5,NA
CASSFIPGLVNSPLHF,TGCGCCAGCAGCTTTATTCCGGGACTAGTTAATTCACCCCTCCACTTT,NA,TRBJ1-6,TRBV5-1,NA
CATSGRDSYQPQHF,TGTGCCACCAGTGGCCGGGACAGCTATCAGCCCCAGCATTTT,many,TRBJ1-5,TRBV24-1,TRBD1
CASSAPRGLTQYF,TGTGCCAGCAGCGCCCCCCGGGGGTTGACCCAGTACTTC,NA,TRBJ2-5,TRBV7-8,NA
CSARAGPSSQPQHF,TGCAGTGCTAGAGCCGGGCCTTCCAGTCAGCCCCAGCATTTT,many,TRBJ1-5,TRBV20-1,NA
CASKRGGGPEETQYF,TGTGCCAGCAAAAGAGGGGGGGGGCCAGAAGAGACCCAGTACTTC,many,TRBJ2-5,TRBV12-3/TRBV12-4,NA
CASSPGRSDTEAFF,TGCGCCAGCAGCCCCGGCAGGTCCGACACTGAAGCTTTCTTT,few,TRBJ1-1,TRBV5-1,NA
CSARALVRGQFF,TGCAGTGCTAGAGCCCTGGTCCGTGGGCAGTTCTTC,NA,TRBJ2-1,TRBV20-1,NA
CASSSTLGPYEQYF,TGTGCCAGCAGCTCCACCCTGGGTCCCTACGAGCAGTACTTC,NA,TRBJ2-7,TRBV7-2,NA
CASSPGTSFGNEQFF,TGTGCCAGCAGCCCCGGGACTAGCTTCGGGAATGAGCAGTTCTTC,NA,TRBJ2-1,TRBV11-2,TRBD2
CSARNRGPSTDTQYF,TGCAGTGCTAGGAACAGGGGCCCTAGCACAGATACGCAGTATTTT,few,TRBJ2-3,TRBV20-1,TRBD1
CASSPRTSGTAQYF,TGTGCCAGCAGCCCCCGGACTAGCGGTACGGCCCAGTACTTC,NA,TRBJ2-5,TRBV7-2,TRBD2
CASSNPALYEQYF,TGTGCCAGCAGCAACCCCGCCCTTTACGAGCAGTACTTC,NA,TRBJ2-7,TRBV21-1,NA
CASSPQPYEQYF,TGTGCCAGCAGCCCACAGCCCTACGAGCAGTACTTC,NA,TRBJ2-7,TRBV7-9,NA
CSAGTSGGADTQYF,TGCAGTGCTGGGACTAGCGGGGGGGCAGATACGCAGTATTTT,NA,TRBJ2-3,TRBV20-1,TRBD2
CSAVQGPTGNTIYF,TGCAGTGCCGTACAGGGGCCAACTGGAAACACCATATATTTT,few,TRBJ1-3,TRBV20-1,TRBD1
CASSGDARSYNEQFF,TGTGCCAGCAGCGGGGACGCACGCTCCTACAATGAGCAGTTCTTC,NA,TRBJ2-1,TRBV6-2/TRBV6-3,NA
CASSVAPDRQETQYF,TGTGCCAGCAGCGTAGCCCCCGACAGACAAGAGACCCAGTACTTC,few,TRBJ2-5,TRBV9,NA
CASTMGKFYGYTF,TGTGCCAGCACCATGGGGAAGTTCTATGGCTACACCTTC,NA,TRBJ1-2,TRBV5-6,NA
CASSLVVESTDTQYF,TGTGCCAGCAGCTTGGTGGTGGAGAGCACAGATACGCAGTATTTT,many,TRBJ2-3,TRBV5-6,NA
CASGLEGLGVQYF,TGTGCTAGTGGTTTGGAGGGGCTCGGGGTTCAGTACTTC,few,TRBJ2-4,TRBV12-5,NA
CASSFRASGGTDTQYF,TGTGCCAGCAGTTTTCGGGCTAGCGGGGGCACAGATACGCAGTATTTT,NA,TRBJ2-3,TRBV12-3/TRBV12-4,TRBD2
CASSMIRVYEQYF,TGTGCCAGCAGCATGATCAGGGTTTACGAGCAGTACTTC,NA,TRBJ2-7,TRBV11-1,NA
CASSTWAAIDGYTF,TGTGCCAGCAGCACATGGGCCGCAATCGATGGCTACACCTTC,NA,TRBJ1-2,TRBV7-9,NA
CASGSNPGNTGELFF,TGTGCCAGCGGATCGAACCCAGGAAACACCGGGGAGCTGTTTTTT,NA,TRBJ2-2,TRBV12-3/TRBV12-4,NA
CAARPGLAGAKTYNEQFF,TGTGCCGCCCGGCCGGGACTAGCGGGGGCGAAAACCTACAATGAGCAGTTCTTC,NA,TRBJ2-1,TRBV10-3,TRBD2
CSVAVLGGLGTEAFF,TGCAGTGTCGCGGTTTTGGGGGGTCTGGGGACTGAAGCTTTCTTT,NA,TRBJ1-1,TRBV20-1,NA
CASRHPGRSSGANVLTF,TGTGCCAGCCGGCACCCGGGACGCAGCTCTGGGGCCAACGTCCTGACTTTC,NA,TRBJ2-6,TRBV11-2,NA
CSAREGPTEAFF,TGCAGTGCTAGGGAGGGTCCCACTGAAGCTTTCTTT,many,TRBJ1-1,TRBV20-1,NA
CASSTDRVDGYTF,TGTGCCAGTAGCACCGACAGGGTTGATGGCTACACCTTC,NA,TRBJ1-2,TRBV19,TRBD1
CASSAPGGGGYGYTF,TGTGCCAGCAGCGCCCCCGGGGGGGGTGGGTATGGCTACACCTTC,many,TRBJ1-2,TRBV7-2,NA
CASSKLADTQYF,TGTGCCAGCAGCAAACTAGCGGATACGCAGTATTTT,few,TRBJ2-3,TRBV7-2,TRBD2
CASSFSGEGRTYEQYF,TGTGCCAGCAGTTTTTCGGGGGAGGGCCGAACCTACGAGCAGTACTTC,few,TRBJ2-7,TRBV12-3/TRBV12-4,TRBD2
CASSSFGPGGPGELFF,NA,few,TRBJ2-2,TRBV12-3/TRBV12-4,NA
CASSFSTGYGYTF,TGTGCCAGCAGTTTCTCAACTGGCTATGGCTACACCTTC,many,TRBJ1-2,TRBV12-3/TRBV12-4,NA